A selection of T cell receptor beta chains follows, all from one sample in a study of T-cell memory formation after mild COVID-19. TCRdb reprocessed the 5' RACE reads via MiXCR and lists one record per CDR3 protein. The sample yields 150,000 to 200,000 distinct CDR3 sequences, 30% to 35% seen once. Sequencing used PBMCs or a T cell subset sorted from them (not recorded which). Source of these receptors: an adult woman who had mild COVID-19 (a few samples of this study predate the infection). Cell type and time point are not known. Each CDR3 is given with its conserved first and last residue. D genes are given only for firm matches. Clone sizes are given selectively: once, few, many, or a class where the clone is expanded.

CDR3nt	CDR3aa	j_gene	d_gene	abundance	v_gene
TGTGCCAGCAGCGAAAGGGGGACACGGGCTAAAGAGACCCAGTACTTC	CASSERGTRAKETQYF	TRBJ2-5	-	few	TRBV3-1
TGTGCCAGCAGCGGACCGGGGGGCGCCTCTAGCACAGATACGCAGTATTTT	CASSGPGGASSTDTQYF	TRBJ2-3	-	few	TRBV5-4
TGTGCCACCAGCAATCCCGGGACTAGCGGGGGGGTAAACAATGTTGGGCAGTTCTTC	CATSNPGTSGGVNNVGQFF	TRBJ2-1	TRBD2	few	TRBV15
TGTGCCACCAGTGATGGTCCCAACATTCAGTACTTC	CATSDGPNIQYF	TRBJ2-4	-	few	TRBV24-1
TGTGCCAGCAGTTACGCGGTTAGCCCAGATACGCAGTATTTT	CASSYAVSPDTQYF	TRBJ2-3	-	few	TRBV6-5
TGTGCTAGTGGTTTGCCCCACGGACTAGCGGGAGGGCTCGGTAGTGGCGCAGATACGCAGTATTTT	CASGLPHGLAGGLGSGADTQYF	TRBJ2-3	TRBD2	-	TRBV12-5
TGTGCCAGTAGTTTGACTAGCGGGGGGCCAAGCACCGGGGAGCTGTTTTTT	CASSLTSGGPSTGELFF	TRBJ2-2	TRBD2	-	TRBV19
TGTGCCACCAGTGATTCATGGGACGGCCCCACAGGGACGCAGTATTTT	CATSDSWDGPTGTQYF	TRBJ2-3	-	few	TRBV24-1
TGCGCCAGCAGCTTGTTCGCACTTGGCAACACTGAAGCTTTCTTT	CASSLFALGNTEAFF	TRBJ1-1	-	-	TRBV5-1
TGCAGCCCGCAAGGAATGAACACTGAAGCTTTCTTT	CSPQGMNTEAFF	TRBJ1-1	-	-	TRBV20-1
TGCGCCAGCAGCAAATCCAGGGATTCACCCCTCCACTTT	CASSKSRDSPLHF	TRBJ1-6	-	few	TRBV5-1
TGCAGCGTTGAGGACCGCTCCCTCTATGGCTACACCTTC	CSVEDRSLYGYTF	TRBJ1-2	-	-	TRBV29-1
TGTGCCAGCAGCCCCGAGTGGGGGGGGGACCTCCACTTC	CASSPEWGGDLHF	TRBJ1-2	-	-	TRBV7-3
TGCGCCAGCGCTTTGGGCGGAGGTACAGATACGCAGTATTTT	CASALGGGTDTQYF	TRBJ2-3	-	-	TRBV5-1
TGCAGTGCTAGACTGATGGGCACTGAAGCTTTCTTT	CSARLMGTEAFF	TRBJ1-1	-	few	TRBV20-1
TGTGCCAGCAGCTTAGCGCCCTCGGTATATGGGGGAGCCTATGGCTACACCTTC	CASSLAPSVYGGAYGYTF	TRBJ1-2	-	-	TRBV11-1
TGTGCCAGCAGCCTCAGTCTGGAAAAACTGTTTTTT	CASSLSLEKLFF	TRBJ1-4	-	-	TRBV7-2
TGCGCCAGCAGCTTCTCAGGGTCCTCGGGGGACGAGCAGTACTTC	CASSFSGSSGDEQYF	TRBJ2-7	-	-	TRBV5-1
TGTGCCAGCTCACAAGGGACAGGGGCTGAAAAACTGTTTTTT	CASSQGTGAEKLFF	TRBJ1-4	TRBD1	few	TRBV18
TGTGCCATCAGTGGGCGAGGGGGGTCAGGTGGACAGTTCTTC	CAISGRGGSGGQFF	TRBJ2-1	-	-	TRBV10-3
TGTGCCAGCAGTTTCTCGGCGGGGGGGCTAAATGAGCAGTTCTTC	CASSFSAGGLNEQFF	TRBJ2-1	TRBD2	few	TRBV12-3/TRBV12-4
TGTGCCAGCAGCTTAGCAGAAGCTAGCCCCTCTAGCACAGATACGCAGTATTTT	CASSLAEASPSSTDTQYF	TRBJ2-3	-	few	TRBV7-6
TGTAGCAATCAGCCCCAGCATTTT	CSNQPQHF	TRBJ1-5	-	few	TRBV15
TGTGCCAGCAGCCACCTTCGACAGGGGGACACTGAAGCTTTCTTT	CASSHLRQGDTEAFF	TRBJ1-1	TRBD1	-	TRBV14
TGCAGCGTTGCCACAGCCAGGGGCACTGAAGCTTTCTTT	CSVATARGTEAFF	TRBJ1-1	-	-	TRBV29-1
TGTGCCAGCAGTTCGACAGGCGCTGAGCAGTTCTTC	CASSSTGAEQFF	TRBJ2-1	-	many	TRBV6-6
TGTGCCAGCAGTCTAGGGGACCCAAGGGAGCAGTACTTC	CASSLGDPREQYF	TRBJ2-7	-	-	TRBV7-9
TGCGCCAGCAGCCCCGACAGGGGAGACACCTACGAGCAGTACTTC	CASSPDRGDTYEQYF	TRBJ2-7	TRBD1	few	TRBV4-1